The subject of this entry is one T cell receptor (beta chain). Which antigen it targets is not known. Per-nucleotide qualities are absent, and no much larger clonotype sits a single base away. TCR cDNA was synthesized by 5'RACE template switching, which introduced a universal primer site and unique molecular identifiers. Priming of cDNA synthesis was performed from both the TCR alpha and TCR beta constant segments. Library amplification used two PCR steps, and the second PCR step added sample barcodes and sequencing adapters. Sequencing of libraries was performed on Illumina HiSeq 2500 (2x100 bp) or NovaSeq (2x150 bp). Concerning the study's data processing: Demultiplexing of reads and collapsing into UMI consensus sequences were performed with MIGEC, and V(D)J alignment was carried out with MiXCR. Vaccine-responding clonotypes were defined with edgeR using replicate PBMC samples, requiring FDR below 0.01 and a log2 fold change above 5 up to day 15. Bulk clonotypes were assigned CD4 or CD8 identity according to which sequenced CD4 or CD8 repertoire held them at higher abundance. The public sequencing data were trimmed at Q25 with fastp and processed into clonotypes with MiXCR by TCRdb, which kept only in-frame beta chains. Rows merge per CDR3 protein into single entries with the most common DNA and genes. These V and J calls rely on TCRdb rather than the paper's analysis. This sample gives 300,000 or so distinct CDR3 sequences in total; 6.8% of them show up just once. Roughly 19% of the sample comes from the top ten.

This record belongs to a study of T cells after yellow fever vaccination (dated by TCRdb to the late 2010s). Background for the entire study: The SMART-Seq v4 Ultra Low Input RNA kit was used to prepare libraries from fractions with low cell numbers. Two healthy male donors, one aged 18 to 30 and one aged 30 to 40 years, made up the cohort. Bulk TCR alpha and beta repertoires were sequenced longitudinally to track T-cell clones before and after primary and booster YFV17D yellow fever vaccination. Blood was collected at multiple timepoints before and after primary and secondary immunization, and bulk PBMC replicates and cell subsets were isolated. The paper's findings and limits, for the study overall: Only a couple of donors were included in the study, so the extent to which the findings can be generalized is limited. Because abundant contaminating clonotypes from the bulk population could be contained in FACS-sorted repertoires, computational filtering was required. The secondary T-cell response was found to be weaker but faster than the primary response, with a peak reached on day 5 rather than on day 15. After the booster, most clones that had expanded after primary vaccination were detected again (over 95% of CD4 and under 90% of CD8), suggesting broad maintenance of memory. A small share of clonotypes occurred in both CD4 and CD8 compartments, likely arising from convergent recombination.

The sample's treatment or condition label is to be understood as: live attenuated yellow fever vaccine strain. At every blood-draw timepoint, two biological replicates of bulk PBMCs were collected. A standard Ficoll-Paque protocol was used to isolate PBMCs from peripheral blood. TriZol was used to extract RNA from bulk PBMCs, CD4 and CD8 fractions, and dextramer-positive and dextramer-negative fractions. Including the terminal cysteine and phenylalanine, the CDR3 comprises 16 residues. The sequence is cut down to CDR3 DNA, 48 bases in frame from base 1. Ends trimmed: V by 4 bases, J by 4 bases; bases unmatched to a gene: 10. According to the germline V gene (reference sequence), CDR1 reads DFQATT and CDR2 reads SNEGSKA.

The chain was built from TRBV20-1 and TRBJ2-4, with 10 bases aligning to TRBD2. The receptor was isolated from a man aged 18 to 29 who received the YFV17D yellow fever vaccine. Sequencing was performed on PBMCs, taken approximately 40 days after the first yellow fever vaccination. The encoded CDR3 is CSAISGIAGGKNIQYF. The nucleotides are TGCAGTGCTATATCGGGAATAGCGGGGGGAAAAAACATTCAGTACTTC.